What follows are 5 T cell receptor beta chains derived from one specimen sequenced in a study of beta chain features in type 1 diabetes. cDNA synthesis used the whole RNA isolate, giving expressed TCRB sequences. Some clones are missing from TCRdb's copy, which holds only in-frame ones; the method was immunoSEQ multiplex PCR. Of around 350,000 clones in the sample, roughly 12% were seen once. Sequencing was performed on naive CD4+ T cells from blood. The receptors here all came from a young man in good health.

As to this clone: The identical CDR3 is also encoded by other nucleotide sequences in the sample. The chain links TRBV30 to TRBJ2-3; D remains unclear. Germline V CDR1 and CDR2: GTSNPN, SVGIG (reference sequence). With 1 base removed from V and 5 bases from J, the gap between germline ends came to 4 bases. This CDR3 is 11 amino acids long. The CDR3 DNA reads TGTGCCTGGAGTGCGGGAGATACGCAGTATTTT. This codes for CAWSAGDTQYF.

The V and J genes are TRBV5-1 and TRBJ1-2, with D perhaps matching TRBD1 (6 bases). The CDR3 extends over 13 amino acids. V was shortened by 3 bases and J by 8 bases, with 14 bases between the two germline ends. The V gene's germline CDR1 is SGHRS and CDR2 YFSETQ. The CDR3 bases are TGCGCCAGCAGCTCGTCAGGGGAAGAAGGCTACACCTTC. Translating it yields CASSSSGEEGYTF.

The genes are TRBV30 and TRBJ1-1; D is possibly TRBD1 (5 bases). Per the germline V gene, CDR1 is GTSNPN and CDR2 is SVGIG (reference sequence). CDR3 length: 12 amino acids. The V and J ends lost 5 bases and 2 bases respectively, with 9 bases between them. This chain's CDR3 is CAWATENTEAFF. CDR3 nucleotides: TGTGCCTGGGCGACAGAAAACACTGAAGCTTTCTTT. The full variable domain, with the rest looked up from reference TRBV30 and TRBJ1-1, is SQTIHQWPATLVQPVGSPLSLECTVEGTSNPNLYWYRQAAGRGLQLLFYSVGIGQISSEVPQNLSASRPQDRQFILSSKKLLLSDSGFYLCAWATENTEAFFGQGTRLTVV.

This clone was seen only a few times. CDR3 protein: CASSTLGVVTDTQYF. The CDR3 region has the DNA TGTGCCAGCAGCACCCTCGGGGTCGTCACAGATACGCAGTATTTT. The chain uses TRBV7-3 and TRBJ2-3, with a weak D call TRBD2 (5 bases). The CDR3 spans 15 residues. V was clipped by 5 bases and J by 2 bases, with 14 bases between them. Germline V gene data show CDR1 as SGHTA and CDR2 as FQGTGA.

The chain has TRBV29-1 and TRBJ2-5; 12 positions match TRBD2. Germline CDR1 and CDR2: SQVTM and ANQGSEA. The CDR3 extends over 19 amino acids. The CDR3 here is CTFTKKGMGTSGYQETQYF. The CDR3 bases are TGCACCTTCACAAAGAAGGGAATGGGGACTAGCGGGTACCAAGAGACCCAGTACTTC.